Shown below are 11 T cell receptor beta chains from a single sample sequenced in a study of patients and donors after allogeneic stem cell transplantation (dated by TCRdb to 2020 to 2022). The library relied on RT-PCR. Instrument on record: NextSeq 550. Through fastp at Q25 and MiXCR, TCRdb rebuilt clones from the public reads, retaining in-frame beta chains. Under each unique CDR3 protein, matching rows form one entry showing the most common genes and DNA. The sample table holds 150,000 to 250,000 distinct CDR3 sequences, of which 41% were seen once. About 33% of the sample goes to the ten largest clones. Sequencing used blood, either unsorted or a sorted T cell fraction (not recorded which). The receptors come from a human donor who was either an allogeneic HSCT recipient or a stem cell or donor lymphocyte infusion donor (not recorded which). It is not recorded whose cells these are; they may come from a transplant donor.

V and J are TRBV29-1 and TRBJ2-3, with 7 bases identical to TRBD2. The CDR3 length is 14 residues. The germline CDR1 and CDR2 sequences are SQVTM and ANQGSEA. J gave up 0 bases and V 1 base, and 1 base lay outside the gene matches. CDR3 residues: CSVEGSGSTDTQYF. The CDR3 DNA sequence: TGCAGCGTTGAAGGTAGCGGGAGCACAGATACGCAGTATTTT.

There are a few counts of this clonotype. The V gene is TRBV12-3 or TRBV12-4, the J gene TRBJ1-1; no clear D. Trimming stripped 2 bases from V and 4 bases from J, with 14 bases between. The CDR3 is 15 amino acids. The CDR3 DNA sequence: TGTGCCAGCAGTTTATTCTGGCGGTCGGGCACTGAAGCTTTCTTT. Translation gives CASSLFWRSGTEAFF.

The chain couples TRBV12-3 or TRBV12-4 to TRBJ2-2; tentative D call: TRBD1 (6 bases). Trimming removed 6 bases from V and 6 bases from J, with 11 bases in between. The CDR3 contains 13 residues. DNA of the CDR3: TGTGCCAGCAGGAACAGGGTAGCCGGGGAGCTGTTTTTT. Its protein product is CASRNRVAGELFF.

This clonotype has a handful of counts. The chain couples TRBV7-9 to TRBJ1-2; the match to TRBD1 covers 10 bases. Unmatched junction bases numbered 3, after V lost 5 bases and J lost 6 bases. The CDR3 runs to 13 residues. In germline, CDR1 is SEHNR, CDR2 FQNEAQ (reference sequence). CDR3 DNA sequence: TGTGCCAGCAGCCCCGGACAGGGGGATGGCTACACCTTC. Its protein product is CASSPGQGDGYTF. The whole variable domain, remainder taken from reference TRBV7-9 and TRBJ1-2, is DTGVSQNPRHKITKRGQNVTFRCDPISEHNRLYWYRQTLGQGPEFLTYFQNEAQLEKSRLLSDRFSAERPKGSFSTLEIQRTEQGDSAMYLCASSPGQGDGYTFGSGTRLTVV.

This clonotype was observed a handful of times. This rearrangement joins TRBV4-3 to TRBJ2-1; 7 bases map to TRBD2. This CDR3 is built from 15 residues. V trimming: 8 bases; J trimming: 0 bases; junction bases outside the gene matches: 7. Germline-derived CDR1 and CDR2 are LGHNA and YSLEER. The CDR3 reads CASGRGVSSYNEQFF. The CDR3 nucleotides read TGCGCCAGCGGTCGGGGGGTAAGCTCCTACAATGAGCAGTTCTTC.

The chain uses TRBV28 and TRBJ2-3, with 8 bases lining up with TRBD2. This CDR3 is 14 amino acids long. Germline lookup yields CDR1 MDHEN and CDR2 SYDVKM. V gave up 2 bases and J gave up 5 bases; unmatched junction bases: 3. The CDR3 is CASSLGAGVDTQYF. The CDR3, as DNA: TGTGCCAGCAGTTTAGGAGCGGGAGTAGATACGCAGTATTTT. Full variable domain (outside the CDR3, taken from reference TRBV28 and TRBJ2-3): DVKVTQSSRYLVKRTGEKVFLECVQDMDHENMFWYRQDPGLGLRLIYFSYDVKMKEKGDIPEGYSVSREKKERFSLILESASTNQTSMYLCASSLGAGVDTQYFGPGTRLTVL.

V is TRBV29-1 and J is TRBJ1-1; no clear D gene. The germline V gene has CDR1 SQVTM and CDR2 ANQGSEA. This CDR3 region has 11 residues. Trimming left V 3 bases short and J 7 bases short, with 9 bases between. CDR3 DNA: TGCAGCGTTGATATGGGAGTTGAAGCTTTCTTT. Translation gives CSVDMGVEAFF. Full variable domain (rest looked up from reference TRBV29-1 and TRBJ1-1): SAVISQKPSRDICQRGTSLTIQCQVDSQVTMMFWYRQQPGQSLTLIATANQGSEATYESGFVIDKFPISRPNLTFSTLTVSNMSPEDSSIYLCSVDMGVEAFFGQGTRLTVV.

The J gene is TRBJ2-5, the V gene TRBV7-9, with D possibly being TRBD2 (6 bases). V was pared by 2 bases and J by 5 bases, with 15 bases between. CDR1 is SEHNR, CDR2 FQNEAQ, per germline (reference sequence). The CDR3 length is 15 residues. CDR3 sequence (DNA): TGTGCCAGCAGCTTATCTAGCGAGAGCGGGGAGACCCAGTACTTC. Protein: CASSLSSESGETQYF.

The rearrangement uses TRBV12-3 or TRBV12-4 and TRBJ1-2; D is perhaps TRBD1 (5 bases). This CDR3 is 15 amino acids long. V lost 5 bases to trimming and J lost 1 base, with 14 bases between them. Here the CDR3 DNA reads TGTGCCAGCAGTGCCCGGGACGTCGATAACTATGGCTACACCTTC. It encodes CASSARDVDNYGYTF.

This sequence joins TRBV5-1 and TRBJ2-1, with TRBD2 matching 10 bases. The CDR3 length is 15 residues. V gave up 3 bases and J gave up 4 bases; unmatched junction bases: 4. Germline CDR1 SGHRS, CDR2 YFSETQ. The CDR3, as DNA: TGCGCCAGCAGCTCCCAAGCGGGAGGGTACAATGAGCAGTTCTTC. This sequence encodes CASSSQAGGYNEQFF.

The chain links TRBV11-2 to TRBJ2-3; 8 bases fit TRBD2. CDR1 SGHAT and CDR2 FQNNGV come from the germline V gene. The CDR3 has 17 residues. J was trimmed by 2 bases and V by 0 bases; bases with no gene match: 7. CDR3 bases: TGTGCCAGCAGCTTAGAGAGCGAGCGGGAGTTCACAGATACGCAGTATTTT. This codes for CASSLESEREFTDTQYF.